The 26 T cell receptor beta chains in this list originate from one sample, sequenced in a study of regulatory T cells in long-lasting Graves disease. Building of the TCR beta libraries involved iRepertoire HTBI primers and Arm-PCR of CDR3 regions. TCRdb processed the multiplex PCR reads anew with MiXCR; each CDR3 protein has one entry. The top ten clones hold 15% to 20% of a sample with about 470,000 distinct CDR3 sequences, under 15% of them seen once. Time point reported: newly diagnosed GD, antithyroid drugs for less than 3 months. PBMC-extracted RNA yielded the TCR library. The same sample was also studied in work on T cells in Graves' hyperthyroidism and ophthalmopathy.

The sample in question was peripheral blood mononuclear cells (PBMCs), obtained at new diagnosis, from a patient treated with antithyroid drugs. Every receptor here comes from a young woman with Graves disease.

In this sample, this clonotype turned up many times. V gene TRBV5-1 combines with J gene TRBJ2-7; 13 nucleotides align to TRBD2. The CDR3 is 16 amino acids. The ends lost 2 bases at V and 4 bases at J; junction bases unmatched: 6. CDR1 is SGHRS and CDR2 is YFSETQ in the germline V gene. For the CDR3, the DNA is TGCGCCAGCAGCTTCGGACTAGCGGGAGCCCTTTACGAGCAGTACTTC. Its protein is CASSFGLAGALYEQYF.

This clonotype turned up a few times. J is TRBJ2-3 and V is TRBV4-1; no definite D call. The CDR3 is 13 residues long. Germline-derived CDR1 and CDR2 are MGHRA and YSYEKL. The V gene lost 2 bases and the J gene lost 2 bases, with 5 bases spanning the gap. This chain's CDR3 is CASSQIITDTQYF. CDR3 bases: TGCGCCAGCAGCCAAATAATCACAGATACGCAGTATTTT.

Only a few counts were recorded for this clonotype. The chain employs TRBV28 and TRBJ1-2; D perhaps matches TRBD1 (6 bases). The germline CDR1 and CDR2 sequences are MDHEN and SYDVKM. Trimming stripped 4 bases from V and 4 bases from J, with 16 bases between. The CDR3 loop spans 15 amino acids. This chain's CDR3 is CASSWTGTRSYGYTF. DNA for the CDR3: TGTGCCAGCAGTTGGACCGGGACAAGAAGCTATGGCTACACCTTC.

Concerning this clonotype itself: With a much larger clone just one base away, this may be a read error. This chain uses TRBV2 with TRBJ2-3, with 9 nucleotides matching TRBD1. The germline CDR1 and CDR2 sequences are SNHLY and FYNNEI. CDR3 length: 15 residues. The chain's CDR3 is CASSERGQGGLQASF. As DNA, the CDR3 is TGTGCCAGCAGTGAAAGGGGACAGGGTGGTCTACAAGCTTCCTTT.

In DNA, the CDR3 is TGTGCCAGCAGCCCAGTCGATAGCGGGTTTCTTCAGGAGACCCAGTACTTC. The encoded protein is CASSPVDSGFLQETQYF. The rearrangement uses TRBV7-6 and TRBJ2-5, with 7 positions matching TRBD2. The length of the CDR3 is 17 residues. Germline-derived CDR1 and CDR2 are SGHVS and FNYEAQ. V lost 5 bases to trimming and J lost 5 bases; unmatched junction nucleotides: 17.

Many counts were recorded for this clonotype. The rearrangement uses TRBV5-1 and TRBJ2-1; possibly TRBD2 for D (7 bases). CDR3 length: 16 amino acids. CDR1 is SGHRS and CDR2 is YFSETQ in the germline V gene. Between the trimmed V and J ends, which lost 0 bases and 4 bases, there was a span of 14 bases. The CDR3 bases are TGCGCCAGCAGCTTGGGGGGGGGGGCCCGGTACAATGAGCAGTTCTTC. Protein product: CASSLGGGARYNEQFF.

This sequence joins TRBV7-2 and TRBJ2-4; D call uncertain. The J call may not be correct, given that the DNA end is closer to TRBJ1-2. CDR1 and CDR2 from the germline V gene are SGHTA and FQGNSA. The CDR3 is made up of 14 amino acids. CDR3 loop: CASSLGVGIYGYTF. The CDR3 region has the DNA TGTGCCAGCAGCTTAGGGGTGGGGATCTATGGCTACACCTTC.

The chain carries TRBV10-2 and TRBJ2-7, with 9 bases identical to TRBD2. After removal of 8 bases from V and 5 bases from J, the junction contained 10 bases not matched to a gene. The germline gives CDR1 WSHSY, CDR2 SAAADI. This CDR3 spans 14 amino acids. CDR3: CASSLSGSLNEQYF. Written as DNA, the CDR3 is TGCGCCAGCTCGCTTAGCGGGAGCCTCAACGAGCAGTACTTC.

This clonotype was counted at least ten times. This rearrangement joins TRBV12-3 or TRBV12-4 to TRBJ1-6, with no clear D. CDR3 size: 11 residues. V dropped 4 bases and J dropped 7 bases, with 2 bases sitting between them. CDR3 sequence reads: CASSSNSPLHF. As DNA, the CDR3 is TGTGCCAGCAGTTCAAATTCACCCCTCCACTTT.

This clonotype has a count of ten or more. This chain links TRBV29-1 with TRBJ2-1; D may match TRBD1 or TRBD2 (5 bases each). Germline values: CDR1 SQVTM, CDR2 ANQGSEA. The CDR3 length is 15 residues. V gave up 6 bases and J gave up 4 bases, with 19 bases separating them. The CDR3 spells CSVLNRDGIYNEQFF. CDR3 DNA sequence: TGCAGCGTCCTTAACCGGGACGGCATTTACAATGAGCAGTTCTTC.

This clonotype was seen many times. V gene TRBV27 combines with J gene TRBJ2-7; D is ambiguous. Germline CDR1 and CDR2: MNHEY and SMNVEV (reference sequence). CDR3 length: 13 amino acids. Trimming stripped 5 bases from V and 0 bases from J, with 8 bases between. This CDR3 reads CASSPPASYEQYF. DNA of the CDR3: TGTGCCAGCAGTCCCCCCGCCTCCTACGAGCAGTACTTC.

In this sample, this clonotype turned up many times. Sequence at one end of the junction differs from germline and may be a read error. The V and J genes are TRBV12-3 or TRBV12-4 and TRBJ2-1, with D unclear. This CDR3 spans 13 amino acids. The CDR3 region has the DNA TGTGCCAGCAGCTTAGGTACTAACAATGAGCAGTTCTTC. It specifies CASSLGTNNEQFF.

This clonotype came up many times. CDR3 region: CASSLVPPSSQETQYF. The CDR3 DNA reads as TGTGCCAGCAGCTTAGTCCCCCCTAGCAGCCAAGAGACCCAGTACTTC. The rearrangement links TRBV11-2 to TRBJ2-5; D possibly corresponds to TRBD2 (5 bases). The germline V and J ends were trimmed by 1 base and 1 base, with 13 bases remaining between them. CDR3 size: 16 residues. The germline CDR1 and CDR2 sequences are SGHAT and FQNNGV.

The chain carries TRBV27 and TRBJ1-1, with a weak D call TRBD1 (5 bases). V was shortened by 6 bases and J by 1 base, with 18 bases between the two germline ends. CDR3 length: 16 residues. CDR1 is MNHEY, CDR2 SMNVEV, per germline (reference sequence). The CDR3 nucleotides are TGTGCCAGCAGCCCCGAACGGGACCGAGAGAACACTGAAGCTTTCTTT. This codes for CASSPERDRENTEAFF.

Many counts were recorded for this clonotype. The V and J genes are TRBV20-1 and TRBJ2-7; D gene unclear. The CDR3 loop spans 16 amino acids. Germline values: CDR1 DFQATT, CDR2 SNEGSKA (reference sequence). V lost 3 bases and J lost 5, with 23 bases in between. The CDR3 reads CSASNPNLASPDEQYF. For the CDR3, the DNA is TGCAGTGCTAGTAACCCCAACTTAGCTAGTCCGGACGAGCAGTACTTC.

Concerning this clonotype: With a much larger clone just one base away, this may be a read error. The chain has TRBV10-3 and TRBJ2-1, with D unclear. The ends were cut back, 8 bases at V and 10 bases at J, with 6 bases in the middle. This CDR3 has 9 residues. Germline V CDR1 and CDR2: ENHRY, SYGVKD. CDR3 loop: CAIGDEQFF. DNA for the CDR3: TGTGCCATCGGAGACGAGCAGTTCTTC.

This clonotype was seen repeatedly, ten times or more. The CDR3: CATISTDYGYTF. The CDR3 DNA reads TGTGCCACCATATCCACTGACTATGGCTACACCTTC. The chain carries TRBV27 and TRBJ1-2, with unresolved D. V lost 10 bases and J lost 3, with 12 bases in between. CDR1 is MNHEY, CDR2 SMNVEV, per germline (reference sequence). The CDR3 runs 12 residues.

This clonotype was counted many times. The CDR3 DNA sequence: TGTGCCAGCAGGGCCGGACTAGGACTCTACGAGCAGTACTTC. This sequence encodes CASRAGLGLYEQYF. The V and J genes are TRBV7-9 and TRBJ2-7; 7 positions agree with TRBD2. The CDR3 length is 14 residues. Trimming took 6 bases from V and 3 from J; bases not matched to a gene: 8. Looked up from germline, CDR1 is SEHNR and CDR2 is FQNEAQ (reference sequence). Together with reference TRBV7-9 and TRBJ2-7, the CDR3 gives the full variable domain: DTGVSQNPRHKITKRGQNVTFRCDPISEHNRLYWYRQTLGQGPEFLTYFQNEAQLEKSRLLSDRFSAERPKGSFSTLEIQRTEQGDSAMYLCASRAGLGLYEQYFGPGTRLTVT.

The chain links TRBV28 to TRBJ2-7, with no clear D. The CDR3 spans 14 residues. V was clipped by 3 bases and J by 1 base, with 10 bases between them. Germline V CDR1 and CDR2: MDHEN, SYDVKM. The CDR3 DNA sequence: TGTGCCAGCAGTTTTGAGACACCTTCCTACGAGCAGTACTTC. This gives the protein CASSFETPSYEQYF.

As concerns this clonotype: A clone one base away is much larger, so this may be a read error. This chain joins TRBV11-1 and TRBJ2-1; tentative D call: TRBD1 (7 bases). V lost 5 bases, J lost 10 bases, and 27 bases lay in between. CDR3 length: 17 amino acids. Germline V gives CDR1 SGHAT, CDR2 FQDESV (reference sequence). CDR3 sequence reads: CASSSPGDTLQGGEQFF. CDR3 nucleotides: TGTGCCAGCAGCAGCCCGGGGGACACCCTCCAAGGGGGCGAGCAGTTCTTC.

This clonotype has a handful of counts. This chain links TRBV27 with TRBJ2-3, with D possibly being TRBD2 (6 bases). V shed 2 bases and J shed 3 bases, with 21 bases lying between them. Germline V lookup: CDR1 MNHEY, CDR2 SMNVEV (reference sequence). The CDR3 extends over 18 amino acids. The CDR3 is CASSLTPPGSGRTDTQYF. In nucleotides, the CDR3 is TGTGCCAGCAGTTTAACCCCCCCGGGGAGCGGGCGTACAGATACGCAGTATTTT.

This clonotype was found many times. The chain uses TRBV7-2 and TRBJ2-5; 7 bases align to TRBD2. CDR1 is SGHTA, CDR2 FQGNSA, per germline. V shed 7 bases and J 5 bases; nucleotides not matched to a gene: 7. This CDR3 comprises 13 residues. The CDR3 loop is CASTRGVGETQYF. CDR3 in DNA: TGTGCCAGCACTCGGGGGGTCGGGGAGACCCAGTACTTC.

This clonotype was detected ten times or more. The gene calls are TRBV12-3 or TRBV12-4 and TRBJ2-7; D is unclear. V was pared by 3 bases and J by 2 bases, with 8 bases between. The CDR3 runs to 13 residues. DNA for the CDR3: TGTGCCAGCAGTTTCGGCTCGGCCTACGAGCAGTACTTC. This encodes CASSFGSAYEQYF.

The chain has TRBV27 and TRBJ1-4, with D unresolved. The CDR3 length is 14 residues. Germline CDR1 MNHEY, CDR2 SMNVEV (reference sequence). Trimming pared 6 bases from V and 7 bases from J, leaving 15 bases between. CDR3 sequence: CASSPRGLVEKLFF. The CDR3, as DNA: TGTGCCAGCAGCCCCCGTGGGTTGGTTGAAAAACTGTTTTTT.

This clonotype was observed many times. The chain carries TRBV24-1 and TRBJ2-1, with TRBD2 as a possible D gene (5 bases). This CDR3 contains 14 residues. In germline, CDR1 is KGHDR, CDR2 SFDVKD. Trimming stripped 3 bases from V and 5 bases from J, with 10 bases between. CDR3 protein: CATSDIRENNEQFF. In DNA, the CDR3 is TGTGCCACCAGTGATATCCGGGAAAACAATGAGCAGTTCTTC.

This clonotype is a singleton in its sample. The chain employs TRBV30 and TRBJ2-4; the D gene is possibly TRBD1 (5 bases). CDR3 length: 16 amino acids. Germline V gives CDR1 GTSNPN, CDR2 SVGIG (reference sequence). Trimming stripped 0 bases from V and 0 bases from J, with 12 bases between. CDR3 sequence reads: CAWSVAGPLAKNIQYF. The CDR3 nucleotides are TGTGCCTGGAGTGTAGCAGGGCCCTTAGCCAAAAACATTCAGTACTTC.